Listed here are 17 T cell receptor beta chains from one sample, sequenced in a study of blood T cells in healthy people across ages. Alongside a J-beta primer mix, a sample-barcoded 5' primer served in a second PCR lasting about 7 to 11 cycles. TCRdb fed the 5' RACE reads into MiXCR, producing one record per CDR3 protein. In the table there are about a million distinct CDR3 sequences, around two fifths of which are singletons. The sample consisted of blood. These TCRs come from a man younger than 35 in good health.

The CDR3: CASSEDRTGDTEAFF. The CDR3 DNA reads TGTGCCAGCTCTGAGGACAGGACGGGGGACACTGAAGCTTTCTTT. V usage is TRBV25-1 and J usage is TRBJ1-1; 7 positions match TRBD1. The germline V gene encodes CDR1 MGHDK and CDR2 SYGVNS. The CDR3 has 15 residues. The V and J ends lost 8 bases and 3 bases, in that order; junction bases with no gene match: 12.

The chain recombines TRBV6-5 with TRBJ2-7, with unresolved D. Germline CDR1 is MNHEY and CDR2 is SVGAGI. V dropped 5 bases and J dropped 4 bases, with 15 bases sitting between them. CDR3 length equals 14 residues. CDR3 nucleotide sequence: TGTGCCAGCAGTCAGAGGACCAGCGTTTACGAGCAGTACTTC. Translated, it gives CASSQRTSVYEQYF.

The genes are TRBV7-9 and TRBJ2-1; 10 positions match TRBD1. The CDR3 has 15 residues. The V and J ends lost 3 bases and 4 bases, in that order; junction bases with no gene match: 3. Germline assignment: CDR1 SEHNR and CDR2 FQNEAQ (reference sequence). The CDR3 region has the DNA TGTGCCAGCAGCTTTGACAGGGGGCAATACAATGAGCAGTTCTTC. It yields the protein CASSFDRGQYNEQFF.

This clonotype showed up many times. The CDR3 region is CASSLQTAYGYTF. Written as DNA, the CDR3 is TGTGCCAGCAGCTTACAGACAGCCTATGGCTACACCTTC. The chain has TRBV7-2 and TRBJ1-2, with TRBD1 as a possible D gene (5 bases). The germline gives CDR1 SGHTA, CDR2 FQGNSA. Trimming removed 2 bases from V and 4 bases from J, with 8 bases in between. The CDR3 is 13 amino acids.

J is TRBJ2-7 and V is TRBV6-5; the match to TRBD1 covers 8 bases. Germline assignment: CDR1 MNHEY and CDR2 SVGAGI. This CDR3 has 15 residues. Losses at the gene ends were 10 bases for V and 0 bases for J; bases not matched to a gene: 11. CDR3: CANRPGQASSYEQYF. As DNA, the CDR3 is TGTGCCAACAGACCGGGACAGGCCAGCTCCTACGAGCAGTACTTC.

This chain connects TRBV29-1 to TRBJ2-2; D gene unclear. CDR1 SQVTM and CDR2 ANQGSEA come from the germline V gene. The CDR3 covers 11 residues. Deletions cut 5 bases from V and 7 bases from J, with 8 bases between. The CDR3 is CSVKSGGELFF. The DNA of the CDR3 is TGCAGCGTTAAATCCGGCGGGGAGCTGTTTTTT.

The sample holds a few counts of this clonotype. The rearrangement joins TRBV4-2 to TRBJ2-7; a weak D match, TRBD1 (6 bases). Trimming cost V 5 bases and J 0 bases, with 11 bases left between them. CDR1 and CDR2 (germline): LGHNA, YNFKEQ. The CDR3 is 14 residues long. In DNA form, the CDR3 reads TGTGCCAGCAGCGACAGGACCTTCTCCTACGAGCAGTACTTC. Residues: CASSDRTFSYEQYF.

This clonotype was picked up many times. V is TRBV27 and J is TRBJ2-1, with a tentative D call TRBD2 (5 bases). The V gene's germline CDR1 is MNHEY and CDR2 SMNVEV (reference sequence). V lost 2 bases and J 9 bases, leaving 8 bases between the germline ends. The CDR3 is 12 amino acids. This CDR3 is CASSLEGLEQFF. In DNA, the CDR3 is TGTGCCAGCAGTTTAGAGGGTCTTGAGCAGTTCTTC.

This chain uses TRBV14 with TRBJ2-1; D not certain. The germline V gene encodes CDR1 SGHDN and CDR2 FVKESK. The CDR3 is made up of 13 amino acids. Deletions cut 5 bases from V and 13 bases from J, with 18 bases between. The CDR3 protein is CASSYRAHLTQFF. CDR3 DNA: TGTGCCAGCAGCTACCGGGCTCATTTGACCCAGTTCTTC.

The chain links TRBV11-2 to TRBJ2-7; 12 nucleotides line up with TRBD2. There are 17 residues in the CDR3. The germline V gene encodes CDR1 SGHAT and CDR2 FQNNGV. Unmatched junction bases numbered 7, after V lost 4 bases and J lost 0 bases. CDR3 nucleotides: TGTGCCAGCAGCTCGACTAGCGGGAGCCCCCGCTCCTACGAGCAGTACTTC. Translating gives CASSSTSGSPRSYEQYF.

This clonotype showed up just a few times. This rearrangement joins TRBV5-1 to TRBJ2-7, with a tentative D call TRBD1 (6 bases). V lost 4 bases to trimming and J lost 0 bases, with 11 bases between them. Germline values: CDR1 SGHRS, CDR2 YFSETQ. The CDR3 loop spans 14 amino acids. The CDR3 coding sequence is TGCGCCAGCAGCCTGGGGGCAAACTCCTACGAGCAGTACTTC. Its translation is CASSLGANSYEQYF. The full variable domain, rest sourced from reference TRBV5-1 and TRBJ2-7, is KAGVTQTPRYLIKTRGQQVTLSCSPISGHRSVSWYQQTPGQGLQFLFEYFSETQRNKGNFPGRFSGRQFSNSRSEMNVSTLELGDSALYLCASSLGANSYEQYFGPGTRLTVT.

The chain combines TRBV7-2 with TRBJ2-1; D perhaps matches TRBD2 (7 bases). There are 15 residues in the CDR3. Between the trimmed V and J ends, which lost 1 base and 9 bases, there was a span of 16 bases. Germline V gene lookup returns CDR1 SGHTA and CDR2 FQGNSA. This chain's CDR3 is CASSLEGGGFGEQFF. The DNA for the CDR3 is TGTGCCAGCAGCTTAGAAGGCGGGGGCTTCGGTGAGCAGTTCTTC.

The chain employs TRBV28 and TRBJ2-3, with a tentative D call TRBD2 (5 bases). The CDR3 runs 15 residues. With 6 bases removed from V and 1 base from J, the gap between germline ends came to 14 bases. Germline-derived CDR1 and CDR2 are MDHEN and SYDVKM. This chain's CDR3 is CASRLTYGGTDTQYF. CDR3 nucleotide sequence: TGTGCCAGCAGACTTACGTACGGGGGCACAGATACGCAGTATTTT.

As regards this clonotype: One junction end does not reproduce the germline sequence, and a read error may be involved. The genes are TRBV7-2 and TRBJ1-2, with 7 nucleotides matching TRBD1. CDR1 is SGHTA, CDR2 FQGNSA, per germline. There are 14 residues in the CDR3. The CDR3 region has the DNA TGTGCCAGCAGCACCCTGGGACAGAACTATGACTACACCTTC. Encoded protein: CASSTLGQNYDYTF.

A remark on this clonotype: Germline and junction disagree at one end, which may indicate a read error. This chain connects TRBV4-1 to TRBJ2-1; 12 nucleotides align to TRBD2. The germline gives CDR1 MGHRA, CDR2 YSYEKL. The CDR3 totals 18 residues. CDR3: CASSLGTSGLSSYSEQFF. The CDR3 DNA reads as TGCGCCAGCAGCCTCGGGACTAGCGGGCTTAGCTCCTACAGTGAGCAGTTCTTC.

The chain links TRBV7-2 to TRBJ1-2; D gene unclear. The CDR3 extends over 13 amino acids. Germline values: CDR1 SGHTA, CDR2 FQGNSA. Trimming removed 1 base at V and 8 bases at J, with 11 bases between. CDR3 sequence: CASSLEFGIGYTF. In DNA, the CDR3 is TGTGCCAGCAGCTTAGAGTTCGGGATCGGCTACACCTTC.

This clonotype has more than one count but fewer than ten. In DNA form, the CDR3 reads TGTGCCAGCAGTTTAGGTGGCGGGGGAAAGTACGAGCAGTACTTC. Protein product: CASSLGGGGKYEQYF. V gene TRBV27 combines with J gene TRBJ2-7; 7 nucleotides line up with TRBD2. Trimming cost V 2 bases and J 4 bases; bases outside gene matches: 8. Germline V gene lookup returns CDR1 MNHEY and CDR2 SMNVEV (reference sequence). This CDR3 has 15 residues.